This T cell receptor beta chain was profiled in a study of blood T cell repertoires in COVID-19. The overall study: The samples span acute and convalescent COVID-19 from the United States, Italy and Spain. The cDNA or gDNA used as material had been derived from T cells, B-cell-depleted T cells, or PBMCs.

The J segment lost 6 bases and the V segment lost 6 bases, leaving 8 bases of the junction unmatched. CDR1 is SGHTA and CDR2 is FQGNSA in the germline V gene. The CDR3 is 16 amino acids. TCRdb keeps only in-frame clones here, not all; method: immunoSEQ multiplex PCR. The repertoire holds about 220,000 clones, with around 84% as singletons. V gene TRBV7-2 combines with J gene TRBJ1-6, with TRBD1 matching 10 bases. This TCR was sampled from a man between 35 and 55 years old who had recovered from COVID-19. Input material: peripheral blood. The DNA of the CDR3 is TGTGCCAGCAGAAGAGACAGGGGGCGCGGTAATTCACCCCTCCACTTT. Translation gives CASRRDRGRGNSPLHF.